This TCR beta chain is from a study of PD-1 blockade in mismatch repair-deficient tumors. This clone appeared a single time. Here immunoSEQ multiplex PCR was the method, and the copy in TCRdb shows in-frame clones only, minus some. The sample has tens of thousands of clones; roughly 80% are singletons. Trimming left V 3 bases short and J 1 base short, with 10 bases between. CDR3 length: 15 residues. Looked up from germline, CDR1 is SEHNR and CDR2 is FQNEAQ (reference sequence). The clonotype originates from an adult with mismatch repair-deficient cancer. The V gene is TRBV7-9, the J gene TRBJ1-5; no reliable D call. The source was peripheral blood, collected 44 weeks after starting pembrolizumab. CDR3: CASSLGGLSNQPQHF. The DNA of the CDR3 is TGTGCCAGCAGCTTGGGTGGGTTGAGCAATCAGCCCCAGCATTTT. The full variable domain, in which reference TRBV7-9 and TRBJ1-5 provide the parts outside the CDR3, is DTGVSQNPRHKITKRGQNVTFRCDPISEHNRLYWYRQTLGQGPEFLTYFQNEAQLEKSRLLSDRFSAERPKGSFSTLEIQRTEQGDSAMYLCASSLGGLSNQPQHFGDGTRLSIL.